A selection of T cell receptor beta chains follows, all from one sample in a study of shared clonotypes between healthy human individuals. Sequencing was performed with immunoSEQ multiplex PCR; in TCRdb, only in-frame clones are kept and a portion is missing. Of around 1,000,000 clones in the sample, approximately 75% are singletons; the top ten hold 0.89%. The sequenced sample consisted of memory CD4+ T cells from PBMCs. These receptors all stem from a man younger than 30 in good health. Some clones in this sample may be carry-over from other donors' samples. CDR3s include the opening cysteine and the closing phenylalanine or tryptophan. D genes are given only for firm matches. A clone size is listed for some rows: how often the clone was seen (once, few, many), or a class if it is expanded.

TRBJ2-7,TRBV29-1,.,TRBD2,CSVTSGSTYEQYF,TGCAGCGTTACTAGCGGGAGCACCTACGAGCAGTACTTC
TRBJ2-1,TRBV4-3,once,TRBD2,CASSQERESYNEQFF,TGCGCCAGCAGCCAAGAGCGGGAGTCCTACAATGAGCAGTTCTTC
TRBJ2-5,TRBV20-1,.,.,CSARMLETQYF,TGCAGTGCGAGAATGCTGGAGACCCAGTACTTC
TRBJ1-5,TRBV29-1,.,.,CSVEPLGGVHVQPQHF,TGCAGCGTTGAGCCTCTAGGGGGAGTCCACGTTCAGCCCCAGCATTTT
TRBJ1-2,TRBV2,.,TRBD1,CAGRTTGGLSGYTF,TGTGCCGGTAGAACAACAGGGGGTTTGAGTGGCTACACCTTC
TRBJ2-3,TRBV10-1,.,.,CASSDPDSPGDTQYF,TGCGCCAGCAGTGACCCAGACTCTCCTGGGGATACGCAGTATTTT
TRBJ1-6,TRBV27,.,.,CASSLKALDRANSPLHF,TGTGCCAGCAGTTTAAAGGCCCTGGACAGAGCTAATTCACCCCTCCACTTT
TRBJ2-5,TRBV12-5,many,TRBD2,CASGLDLAGGSLVDPFQETQYF,TGTGCTAGTGGTTTGGATCTAGCGGGAGGTTCCCTAGTTGACCCTTTCCAAGAGACCCAGTACTTC
TRBJ2-6,TRBV27,.,.,CASKWGGGANVLTF,TGTGCCAGCAAATGGGGAGGAGGGGCCAACGTCCTGACTTTC
TRBJ1-4,TRBV7-9,.,.,CASSREAVSEKLFF,TGTGCCAGCAGCCGAGAGGCAGTATCAGAAAAACTGTTTTTT
TRBJ1-1,TRBV2,.,.,CASTQGLNTEAFF,TGTGCCAGCACCCAGGGGTTGAACACTGAAGCTTTCTTT
TRBJ2-1,TRBV28,few,TRBD2,CASSLRKGLAGHEQFF,TGTGCCAGCAGTTTGCGTAAGGGACTAGCGGGCCATGAGCAGTTCTTC
TRBJ2-6,TRBV9,.,.,CASSVAVRQSGANVLTF,TGTGCCAGCAGCGTAGCCGTCAGACAGTCCGGGGCCAACGTCCTGACTTTC
TRBJ2-2,TRBV2,.,.,CASRRASTGELFF,TGTGCCAGCAGACGGGCCTCCACCGGGGAGCTGTTTTTT
TRBJ1-1,TRBV7-7,.,.,CASTPYAGGTEAFF,TGTGCCAGCACTCCATATGCGGGGGGCACTGAAGCTTTCTTT
TRBJ2-4,TRBV28,.,.,CASSLAEAKNIQYF,TGTGCCAGCAGTTTGGCGGAAGCCAAAAACATTCAGTACTTC
TRBJ2-7,TRBV7-2,.,.,CASSIVPLGQTYEQYF,TGTGCCAGCAGCATCGTCCCTTTGGGGCAGACCTACGAGCAGTACTTC
TRBJ2-7,TRBV14,.,.,CASSQFWQSTYEQYF,TGTGCCAGCAGCCAATTTTGGCAGTCTACCTACGAGCAGTACTTC
TRBJ1-1,TRBV28,.,.,CASTRSGLGFRTEAFF,TGTGCCAGCACTCGGTCGGGGTTAGGCTTTCGAACCGAAGCTTTCTTT
TRBJ1-2,TRBV7-9,.,.,CASSLGGFWTHF,TGTGCCAGCAGCTTAGGAGGGTTTTGGACCCACTTC
TRBJ2-1,TRBV28,.,.,CASRLGHYNEQFF,TGTGCCAGCCGATTAGGCCACTACAATGAGCAGTTCTTC
TRBJ2-7,TRBV2,few,.,CASTRQIAYEQYF,TGTGCCAGCACTCGTCAGATAGCCTACGAGCAGTACTTC
TRBJ1-5,TRBV2,.,.,CASSERHEGQPQHF,TGTGCCAGCAGTGAACGGCATGAGGGGCAGCCCCAGCATTTT
TRBJ1-1,TRBV2,.,.,CARGVGLNTEAFF,TGTGCCAGGGGGGTGGGTTTGAACACTGAAGCTTTCTTT
TRBJ1-1,TRBV10-3,.,TRBD1,CAISDTGDTEAFF,TGTGCCATCAGTGACACAGGGGACACTGAAGCTTTCTTT
TRBJ2-3,TRBV25-1,.,TRBD2,CASTPGSGRGGDTQYF,TGTGCCAGCACCCCCGGAAGCGGGAGAGGCGGGGATACGCAGTATTTT
TRBJ2-1,TRBV15,.,TRBD1,CATSEPSRGSTYNEQFF,TGTGCCACCAGCGAACCCAGCAGGGGGAGTACCTACAATGAGCAGTTCTTC
TRBJ2-5,TRBV10-2,.,.,CASSQGYQRTQYF,TGCGCCAGCAGCCAGGGTTACCAGCGGACCCAGTACTTC
TRBJ1-1,TRBV19,.,.,CASSHARGAGDTEAFF,TGTGCCAGTAGTCATGCTAGGGGGGCAGGCGACACTGAAGCTTTCTTT
TRBJ1-4,TRBV5-1,.,.,CASSLGPRSEKLFF,TGCGCCAGCAGCTTGGGTCCTCGGAGTGAAAAACTGTTTTTT
TRBJ2-2,TRBV7-9,few,.,CATRVGDIGELFF,TGTGCCACCAGGGTTGGCGACATCGGGGAGCTGTTTTTT
TRBJ2-7,TRBV5-4,.,TRBD1,CASSSKQGSGDEQYF,TGTGCCAGCAGTTCCAAACAGGGGTCCGGGGACGAGCAGTACTTC
TRBJ1-3,TRBV5-8,.,TRBD1,CASSKTDRAYGNTIYF,TGTGCCAGCAGCAAGACGGACAGGGCCTATGGAAACACCATATATTTT
TRBJ1-2,TRBV15,.,.,CATSRDAQGTYTF,TGTGCCACCAGCAGAGATGCGCAGGGGACCTACACCTTC
TRBJ2-6,TRBV18,.,.,CASSPRLTDSGANVLTF,TGTGCCAGCTCACCCCGACTGACAGACTCTGGGGCCAACGTCCTGACTTTC
TRBJ2-2,TRBV18,.,TRBD2,CASSPTSGTSGHTGELFF,TGTGCCAGCTCACCAACTAGCGGGACTAGCGGCCACACCGGGGAGCTGTTTTTT
TRBJ1-3,TRBV4-3,few,.,CASSQSLGITLNTIYF,TGCGCCAGCAGCCAGAGCTTGGGAATTACCCTAAACACCATATATTTT
TRBJ1-3,TRBV28,.,.,CASSFPLTGKSGNTIYF,TGTGCCAGCAGTTTCCCCCTAACAGGGAAGTCCGGAAACACCATATATTTT
TRBJ2-6,TRBV5-6,.,.,CASNNPSGANVLTF,TGTGCCAGTAACAATCCCTCTGGGGCCAACGTCCTGACTTTC
TRBJ2-2,TRBV9,.,.,CASSVELLNTGELFF,TGTGCCAGCAGCGTAGAGCTACTGAACACCGGGGAGCTGTTTTTT
TRBJ2-5,TRBV7-9,once,.,CASSLGGNVQETQYF,TGTGCCAGCAGCTTAGGGGGGAACGTTCAAGAGACCCAGTACTTC
TRBJ2-7,TRBV5-6,.,TRBD1,CASSLLTGSYEQYF,TGTGCCAGCAGCCTCCTGACAGGGAGCTACGAGCAGTACTTC
TRBJ2-1,TRBV5-6,few,TRBD2,CASSLRGLAGGTYNEQFF,TGTGCCAGCAGCCTCCGCGGACTAGCGGGAGGTACCTACAATGAGCAGTTCTTC
TRBJ1-1,TRBV6-1,few,TRBD1,CASSRTGTEAFF,TGTGCCAGCAGCCGGACAGGGACTGAAGCTTTCTTT
TRBJ1-5,TRBV2,.,.,CASSDRSSNQPQHF,TGTGCCAGCAGCGATCGAAGTAGCAATCAGCCCCAGCATTTT